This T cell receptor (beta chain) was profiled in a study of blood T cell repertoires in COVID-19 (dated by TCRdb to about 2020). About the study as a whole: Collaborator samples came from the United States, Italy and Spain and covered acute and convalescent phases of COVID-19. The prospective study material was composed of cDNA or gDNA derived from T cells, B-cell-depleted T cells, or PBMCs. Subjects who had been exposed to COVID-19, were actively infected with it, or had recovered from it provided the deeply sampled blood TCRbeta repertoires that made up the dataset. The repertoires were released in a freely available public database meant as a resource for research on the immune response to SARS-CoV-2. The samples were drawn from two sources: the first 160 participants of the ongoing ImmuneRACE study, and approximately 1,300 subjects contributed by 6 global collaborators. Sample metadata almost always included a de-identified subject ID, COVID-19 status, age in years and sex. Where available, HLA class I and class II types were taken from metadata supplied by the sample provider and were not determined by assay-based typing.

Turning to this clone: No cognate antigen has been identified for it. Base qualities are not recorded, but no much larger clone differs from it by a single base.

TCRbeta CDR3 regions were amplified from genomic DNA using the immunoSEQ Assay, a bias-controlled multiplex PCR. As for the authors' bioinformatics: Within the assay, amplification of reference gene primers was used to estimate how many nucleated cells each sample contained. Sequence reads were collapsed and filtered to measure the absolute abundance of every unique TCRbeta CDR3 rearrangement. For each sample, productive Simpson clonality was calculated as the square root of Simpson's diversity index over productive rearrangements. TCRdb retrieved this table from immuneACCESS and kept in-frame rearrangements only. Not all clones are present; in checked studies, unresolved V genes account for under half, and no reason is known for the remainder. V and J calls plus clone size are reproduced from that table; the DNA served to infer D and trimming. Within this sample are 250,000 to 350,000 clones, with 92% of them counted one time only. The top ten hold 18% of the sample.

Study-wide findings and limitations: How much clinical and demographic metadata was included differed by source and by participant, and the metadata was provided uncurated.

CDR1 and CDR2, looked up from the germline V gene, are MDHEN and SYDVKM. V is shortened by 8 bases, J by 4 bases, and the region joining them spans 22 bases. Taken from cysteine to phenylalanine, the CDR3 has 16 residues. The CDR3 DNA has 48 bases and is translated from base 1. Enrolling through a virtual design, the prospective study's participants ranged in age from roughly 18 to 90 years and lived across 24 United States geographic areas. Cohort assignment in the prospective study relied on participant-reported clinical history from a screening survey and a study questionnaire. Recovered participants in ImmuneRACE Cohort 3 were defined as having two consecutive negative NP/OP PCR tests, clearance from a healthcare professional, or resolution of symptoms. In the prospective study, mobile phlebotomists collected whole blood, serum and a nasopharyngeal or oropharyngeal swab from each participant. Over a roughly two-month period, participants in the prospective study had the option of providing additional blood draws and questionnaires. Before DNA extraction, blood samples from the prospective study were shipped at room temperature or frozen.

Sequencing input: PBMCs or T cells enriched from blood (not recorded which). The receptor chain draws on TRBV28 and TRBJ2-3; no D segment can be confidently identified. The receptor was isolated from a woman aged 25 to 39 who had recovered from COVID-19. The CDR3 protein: CASGPSPGLSSDTQYF. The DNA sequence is TGTGCCAGCGGCCCATCACCGGGTCTAAGCTCAGATACGCAGTATTTT.